This TCR beta chain is drawn from a study of cytomegalovirus exposure and HLA in healthy donors. PCR amplification relied on 60 Vbeta primers (plus 13 Jbeta primers). TCRdb's copy holds only in-frame clones and misses some; the assay was immunoSEQ multiplex PCR. The sample shows 250,000 or so clones, about 90% of them seen only once. This receptor was taken from a girl aged 2-10 years in good health and CMV-seronegative. Sequencing was carried out using PBMCs.

The CDR3 DNA reads as TGTGCCAGCAGCTTGGTTCGGGATATCAATGAGCAGTTCTTC. Its translation: CASSLVRDINEQFF. V is TRBV7-9 and J is TRBJ2-1; maybe TRBD2 (5 bases). From germline, CDR1 is SEHNR and CDR2 FQNEAQ (reference sequence). Trimming removed 3 bases from V and 6 bases from J, with 12 bases in between. This CDR3 has 14 residues.